This T cell receptor (beta chain) was sequenced in a study of CD8+ T cells in alopecia areata. Study results and caveats: On tofacitinib, scalp and blood still held many of the expanded lesional clones. Elevated clonality characterized lesional scalp relative to normal scalp, particularly in alopecia totalis/universalis.

cDNA serving as the sequencing template came from extracted, reverse transcribed RNA. Sequenced by immunoSEQ multiplex PCR; TCRdb stores in-frame clones only, minus some. Here the sample spans around 300,000 clones, 60% being singletons. Germline values: CDR1 SGHRS, CDR2 YFSETQ. Trimming pared 1 base from V and 3 bases from J, leaving 7 bases between. This CDR3 contains 13 residues. The treatment denotes: oral pan-JAK inhibitor, 5-10 mg twice daily. As regards this clone: Antigen: not known.

The sequence derives from a human donor with alopecia areata. This chain joins TRBV5-1 and TRBJ2-5; tentatively, D is TRBD1 (5 bases). The sequencing used CD4+ T cells sorted from blood, collected at approximately week 52, from a patient treated with tofacitinib. The CDR3 region is CASSLMTEETQYF. In nucleotides, the CDR3 is TGCGCCAGCAGCTTGATGACAGAAGAGACCCAGTACTTC.